The present TCR beta chain was sequenced within a study of PD-1 blockade in mismatch repair-deficient tumors. Study-level background: Patients had over 10 mismatch repair-deficient cancer types, all previously treated and progressing.

All patients were mismatch repair deficient, assessed by either PCR or immunohistochemistry. The TCR-sequenced patients were a few responders to pembrolizumab. Germline values: CDR1 SEHNR, CDR2 FQNEAQ (reference sequence). Trimming removed 3 bases at V and 10 bases at J, with 16 bases between. The CDR3 extends over 15 amino acids. Findings and caveats of the study: Rapid post-treatment expansion, then contraction, generally preceding radiologic response, marked tumor-resident clones.

Only in-frame clones appear in the TCRdb table, and some are missing; sequencing was by immunoSEQ multiplex PCR. Found here are more than 90,000 clones, around 80% of them singletons; the top ten hold approximately 4.7%. Worth noting for this clone: Its matching antigen is unknown.

Sequencing used peripheral blood, obtained 60 weeks after starting pembrolizumab. V is TRBV7-9 and J is TRBJ1-6; possibly TRBD1 for D (6 bases). This sequence was found in an adult with mismatch repair-deficient cancer. The CDR3: CASSFGAGAGSPLHF. CDR3 in DNA: TGTGCCAGCAGCTTCGGTGCAGGGGCAGGATCACCCCTCCACTTT.